This T cell receptor beta chain came from a study of shared clonotypes between healthy human individuals. Overall study results and limits: It was the few donors that limited the genetic and exposure-history diversity represented. The sole specimen, blood, was sampled, and tissue repertoires likely differ.

This CDR3 spans 15 amino acids. Germline CDR1 KGHSH, CDR2 LQKENI. V gave up 4 bases and J gave up 4 bases; unmatched junction bases: 7. All of the donors resided in Nashville, Tennessee, and each was a Caucasian adult. Genomic DNA belonging to each subset was distributed in equal measure over several immunoSEQ plates. Clones were sequenced by immunoSEQ multiplex PCR, and TCRdb holds only the in-frame ones, with some missing. Counted here are 2 million to 2.5 million clones, approximately 93% occurring once; the ten biggest clones make up 0.36%. On this clone: Antigen: not known.

Sequencing was done on a sample of naive CD4+ T cells from PBMCs. The subset was: CD45RA+ positively selected. V is TRBV18 and J is TRBJ1-1; 9 bases match TRBD1. The TCR sequence derives from a man between 18 and 29 years old in good health. Some clones in this sample may be carry-over from other donors' samples. The CDR3 DNA reads as TGTGCCAGCTCACTCCTTCTGACAGGGGGCACTGAAGCTTTCTTT. It translates to CASSLLLTGGTEAFF.